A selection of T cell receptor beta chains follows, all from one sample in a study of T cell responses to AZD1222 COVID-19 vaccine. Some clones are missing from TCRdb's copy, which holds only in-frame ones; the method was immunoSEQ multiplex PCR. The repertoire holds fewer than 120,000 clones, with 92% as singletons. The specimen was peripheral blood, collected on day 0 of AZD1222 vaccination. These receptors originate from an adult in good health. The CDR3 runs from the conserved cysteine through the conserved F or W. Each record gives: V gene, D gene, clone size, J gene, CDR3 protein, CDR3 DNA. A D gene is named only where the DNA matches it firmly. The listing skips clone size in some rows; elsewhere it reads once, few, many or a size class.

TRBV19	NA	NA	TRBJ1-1	CASSLGEWTEAFF	TGTGCCAGTAGCCTAGGAGAATGGACTGAAGCTTTCTTT
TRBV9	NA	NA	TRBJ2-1	CASSVANNEQFF	TGTGCCAGCAGCGTAGCCAACAATGAGCAGTTCTTC
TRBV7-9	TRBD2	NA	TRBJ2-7	CASTRGGTSSYEQYF	TGTGCCAGCACCCGGGGGGGTACCAGCTCCTACGAGCAGTACTTC
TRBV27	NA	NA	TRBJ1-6	CASRPDSGGSYNSPLHF	TGTGCCAGCAGGCCGGACTCGGGGGGTTCCTATAATTCACCCCTCCACTTT
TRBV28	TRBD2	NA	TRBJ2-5	CASSFPGGGSKTQYF	TGTGCCAGCAGTTTTCCCGGGGGGGGCTCGAAGACCCAGTACTTC
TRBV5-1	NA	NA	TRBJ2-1	CASRRLGGSYNEQFF	TGCGCCAGCCGGAGGTTGGGGGGATCCTACAATGAGCAGTTCTTC
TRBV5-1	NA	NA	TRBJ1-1	CASSSYGAAEAFF	TGCGCCAGCAGTTCCTACGGGGCAGCTGAAGCTTTCTTT
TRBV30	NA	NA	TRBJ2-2	CAWSQGRTNTGELFF	TGTGCCTGGAGTCAAGGGCGGACGAACACCGGGGAGCTGTTTTTT
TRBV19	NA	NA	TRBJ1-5	CARGTDGFSNQPQHF	TGTGCCAGAGGGACCGATGGATTTAGCAATCAGCCCCAGCATTTT
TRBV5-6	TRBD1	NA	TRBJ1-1	CASSLDRGRIITEAFF	TGTGCCAGCAGCTTGGACAGGGGGCGCATCATCACTGAAGCTTTCTTT
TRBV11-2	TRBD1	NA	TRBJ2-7	CASSPTRGRYEQYF	TGTGCCAGCAGCCCCACCAGGGGGCGGTACGAGCAGTACTTC
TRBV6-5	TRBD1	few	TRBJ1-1	CASSLTGWGNTEAFF	TGTGCCAGCAGTTTGACAGGGTGGGGGAACACTGAAGCTTTCTTT
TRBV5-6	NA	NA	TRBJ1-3	CASSLWDTIYF	TGTGCCAGCAGCTTGTGGGACACCATATATTTT
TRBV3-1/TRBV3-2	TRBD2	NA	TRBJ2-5	CASSPPREGETQYF	TGTGCCAGCAGCCCCCCCAGGGAGGGAGAGACCCAGTACTTC
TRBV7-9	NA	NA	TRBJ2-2	CASSWETRPYGELFF	TGTGCCAGCAGCTGGGAGACAAGGCCTTACGGGGAGCTGTTTTTT
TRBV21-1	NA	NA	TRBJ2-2	CASSKDPGTGGRGTGELFF	TGTGCCAGCAGCAAAGATCCCGGGACAGGGGGTCGAGGCACCGGGGAGCTGTTTTTT
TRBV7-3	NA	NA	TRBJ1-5	CASSSDSRNQPQHF	TGTGCCAGCAGCTCCGACAGCCGCAATCAGCCCCAGCATTTT
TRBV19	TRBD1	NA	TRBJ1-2	CASSINRGDGYTF	TGTGCCAGTAGTATAAACAGGGGGGATGGCTACACCTTC
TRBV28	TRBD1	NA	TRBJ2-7	CASSLLGQGDEQYF	TGTGCCAGCAGTTTACTCGGACAGGGGGACGAGCAGTACTTC
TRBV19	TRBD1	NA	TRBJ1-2	CASNTGTGYGYTF	TGTGCCAGTAATACCGGGACAGGTTACGGCTACACCTTC
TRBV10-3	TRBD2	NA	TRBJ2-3	CAISGTSGITSTDTQYF	TGTGCCATCAGTGGGACTAGCGGAATTACTAGCACAGATACGCAGTATTTT
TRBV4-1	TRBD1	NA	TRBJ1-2	CATSTGTNYGYTF	TGCGCCACGTCGACAGGGACTAACTATGGCTACACCTTC
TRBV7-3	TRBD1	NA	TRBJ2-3	CASSLTGTGNTDTQYF	TGTGCCAGCAGCTTAACGGGGACAGGGAACACAGATACGCAGTATTTT
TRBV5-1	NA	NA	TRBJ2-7	CASSLDRWEDEQYF	TGCGCCAGCAGCTTGGACAGGTGGGAGGACGAGCAGTACTTC
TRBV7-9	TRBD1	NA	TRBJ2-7	CASSFEGQVSYEQYF	TGTGCCAGCAGCTTTGAAGGACAGGTCTCCTACGAGCAGTACTTC
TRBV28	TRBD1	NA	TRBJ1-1	CASSLDRGSLSDTEAFF	TGTGCCAGCAGCCTCGACAGGGGGAGCTTGAGTGACACTGAAGCTTTCTTT